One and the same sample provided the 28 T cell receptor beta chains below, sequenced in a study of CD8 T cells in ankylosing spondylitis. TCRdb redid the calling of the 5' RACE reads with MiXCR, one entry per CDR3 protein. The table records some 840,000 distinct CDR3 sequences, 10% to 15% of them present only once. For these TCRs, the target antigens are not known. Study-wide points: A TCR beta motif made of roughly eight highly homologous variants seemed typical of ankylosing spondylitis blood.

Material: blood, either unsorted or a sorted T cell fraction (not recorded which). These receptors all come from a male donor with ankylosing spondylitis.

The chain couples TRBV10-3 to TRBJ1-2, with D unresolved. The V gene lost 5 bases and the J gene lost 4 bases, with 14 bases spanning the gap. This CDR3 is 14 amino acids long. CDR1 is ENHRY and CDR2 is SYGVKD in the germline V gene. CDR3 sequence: CAISPDVGIYGYTF. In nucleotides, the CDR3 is TGTGCCATCAGTCCGGACGTCGGAATCTATGGCTACACCTTC.

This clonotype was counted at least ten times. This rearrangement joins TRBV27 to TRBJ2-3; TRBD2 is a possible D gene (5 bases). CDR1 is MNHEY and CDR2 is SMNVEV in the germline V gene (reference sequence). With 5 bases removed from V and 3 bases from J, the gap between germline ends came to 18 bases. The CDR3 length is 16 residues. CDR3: CASSAPGPRGTDTQYF. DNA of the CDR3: TGTGCCAGCAGTGCCCCCGGGCCCCGGGGTACAGATACGCAGTATTTT.

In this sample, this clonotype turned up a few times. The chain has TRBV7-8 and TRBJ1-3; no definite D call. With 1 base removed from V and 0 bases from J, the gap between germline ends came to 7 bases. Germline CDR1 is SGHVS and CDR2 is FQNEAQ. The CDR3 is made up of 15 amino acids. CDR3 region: CASSLGFGSGNTIYF. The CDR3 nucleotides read TGTGCCAGCAGCTTAGGGTTTGGCTCTGGAAACACCATATATTTT.

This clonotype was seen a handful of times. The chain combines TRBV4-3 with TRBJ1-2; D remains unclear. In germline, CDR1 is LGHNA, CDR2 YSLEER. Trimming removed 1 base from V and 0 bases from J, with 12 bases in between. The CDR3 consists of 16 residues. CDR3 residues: CASSQVATETNYGYTF. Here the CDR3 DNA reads TGCGCCAGCAGCCAAGTTGCAACAGAGACTAACTATGGCTACACCTTC.

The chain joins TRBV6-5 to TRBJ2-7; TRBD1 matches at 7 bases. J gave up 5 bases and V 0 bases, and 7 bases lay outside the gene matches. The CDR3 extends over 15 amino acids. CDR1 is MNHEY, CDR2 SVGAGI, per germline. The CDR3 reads CASSYSTGVIDEQYF. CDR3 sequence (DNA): TGTGCCAGCAGTTACTCTACAGGGGTGATCGACGAGCAGTACTTC.

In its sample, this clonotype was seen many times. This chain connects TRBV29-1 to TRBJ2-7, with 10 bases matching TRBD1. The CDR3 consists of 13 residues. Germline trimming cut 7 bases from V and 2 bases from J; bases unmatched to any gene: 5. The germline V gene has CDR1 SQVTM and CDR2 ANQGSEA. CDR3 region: CSAKTGGPYEQYF. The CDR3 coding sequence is TGCAGCGCTAAGACAGGGGGCCCCTACGAGCAGTACTTC.

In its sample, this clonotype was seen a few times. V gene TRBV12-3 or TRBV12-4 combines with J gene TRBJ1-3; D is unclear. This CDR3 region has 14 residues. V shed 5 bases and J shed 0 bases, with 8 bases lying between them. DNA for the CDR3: TGTGCCAGCAGTATTAGACTCTCTGGAAACACCATATATTTT. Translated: CASSIRLSGNTIYF.

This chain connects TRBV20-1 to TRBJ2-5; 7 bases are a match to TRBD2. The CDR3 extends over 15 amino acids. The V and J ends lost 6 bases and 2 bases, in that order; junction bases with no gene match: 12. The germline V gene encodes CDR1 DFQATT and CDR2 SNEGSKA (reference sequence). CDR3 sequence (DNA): TGCAGTGCCCGGGAAAGCGGGGAATGGCAAGAGACCCAGTACTTC. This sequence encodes CSARESGEWQETQYF.

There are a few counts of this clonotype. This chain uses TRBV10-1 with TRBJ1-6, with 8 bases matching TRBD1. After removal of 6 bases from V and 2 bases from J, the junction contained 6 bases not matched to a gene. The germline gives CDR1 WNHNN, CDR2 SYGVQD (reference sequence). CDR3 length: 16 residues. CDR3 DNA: TGCGCCAGCAGCGCCGGGACAGGAGCCTATAATTCACCCCTCCACTTT. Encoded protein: CASSAGTGAYNSPLHF.

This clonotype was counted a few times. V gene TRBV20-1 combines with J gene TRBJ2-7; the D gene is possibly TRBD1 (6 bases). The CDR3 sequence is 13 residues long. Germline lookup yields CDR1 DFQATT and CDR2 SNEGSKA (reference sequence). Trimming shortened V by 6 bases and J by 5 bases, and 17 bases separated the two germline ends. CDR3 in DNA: TGCAGTGCCATGACAGGTTCTATAGACGAGCAGTACTTC. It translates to CSAMTGSIDEQYF.

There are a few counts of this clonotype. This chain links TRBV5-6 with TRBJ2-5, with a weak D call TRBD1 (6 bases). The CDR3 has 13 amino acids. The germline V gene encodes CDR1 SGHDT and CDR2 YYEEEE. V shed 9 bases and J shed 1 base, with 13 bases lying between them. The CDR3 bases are TGTGCCACCAAAAGGGGGAGCCAAGAGACCCAGTACTTC. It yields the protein CATKRGSQETQYF. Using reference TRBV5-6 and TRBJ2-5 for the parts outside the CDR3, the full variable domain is DAGVTQSPTHLIKTRGQQVTLRCSPKSGHDTVSWYQQALGQGPQFIFQYYEEEERQRGNFPDRFSGHQFPNYSSELNVNALLLGDSALYLCATKRGSQETQYFGPGTRLLVL.

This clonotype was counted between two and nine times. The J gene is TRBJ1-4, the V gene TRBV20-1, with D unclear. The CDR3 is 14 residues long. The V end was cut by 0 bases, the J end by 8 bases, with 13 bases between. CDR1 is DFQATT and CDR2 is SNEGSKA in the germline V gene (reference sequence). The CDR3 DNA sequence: TGCAGTGCTAGAGATCTCAGGTCCGGAGAAAAACTGTTTTTT. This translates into CSARDLRSGEKLFF.

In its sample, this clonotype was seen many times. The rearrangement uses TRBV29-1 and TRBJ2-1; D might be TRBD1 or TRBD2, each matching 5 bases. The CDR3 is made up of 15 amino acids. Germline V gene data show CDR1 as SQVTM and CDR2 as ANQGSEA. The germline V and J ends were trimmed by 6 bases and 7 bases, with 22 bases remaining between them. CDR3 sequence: CSVPAWGPGLNEQFF. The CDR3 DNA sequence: TGCAGCGTCCCTGCCTGGGGACCCGGTCTGAATGAGCAGTTCTTC.

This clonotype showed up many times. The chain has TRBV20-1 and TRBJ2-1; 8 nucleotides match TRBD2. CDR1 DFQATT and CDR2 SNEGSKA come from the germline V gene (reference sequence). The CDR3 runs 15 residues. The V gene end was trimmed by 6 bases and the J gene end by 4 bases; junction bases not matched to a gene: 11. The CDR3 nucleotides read TGCAGTGCCGAACGGGGGGGCCCTGGGTACAATGAGCAGTTCTTC. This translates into CSAERGGPGYNEQFF.

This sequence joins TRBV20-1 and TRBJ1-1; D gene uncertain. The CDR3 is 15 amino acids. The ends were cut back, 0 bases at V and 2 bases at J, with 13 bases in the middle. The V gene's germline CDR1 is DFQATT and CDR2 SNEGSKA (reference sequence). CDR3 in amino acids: CSARDRRADNTEAFF. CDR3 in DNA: TGCAGTGCTAGAGATCGTCGGGCAGATAACACTGAAGCTTTCTTT.

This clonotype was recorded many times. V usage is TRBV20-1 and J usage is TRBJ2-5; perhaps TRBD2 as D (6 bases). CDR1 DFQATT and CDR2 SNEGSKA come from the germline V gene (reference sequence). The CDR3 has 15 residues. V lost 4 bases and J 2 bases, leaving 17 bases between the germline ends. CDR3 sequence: CSANPGSGQQETQYF. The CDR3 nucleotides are TGCAGTGCTAACCCAGGTAGCGGACAACAAGAGACCCAGTACTTC.

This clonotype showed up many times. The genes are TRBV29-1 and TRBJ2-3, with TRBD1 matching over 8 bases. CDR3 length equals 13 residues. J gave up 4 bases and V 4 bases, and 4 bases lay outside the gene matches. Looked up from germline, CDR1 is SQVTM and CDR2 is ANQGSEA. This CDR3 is CSVVLTGADTQYF. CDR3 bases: TGCAGCGTTGTGCTGACAGGGGCAGATACGCAGTATTTT.

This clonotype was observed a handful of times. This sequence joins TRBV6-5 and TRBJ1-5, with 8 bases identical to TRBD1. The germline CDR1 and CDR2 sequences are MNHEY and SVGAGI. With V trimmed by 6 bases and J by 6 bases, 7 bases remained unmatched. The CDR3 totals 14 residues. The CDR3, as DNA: TGTGCCAGCAGCAAAGACAGGGGAGCTCAGCCCCAGCATTTT. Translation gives CASSKDRGAQPQHF.

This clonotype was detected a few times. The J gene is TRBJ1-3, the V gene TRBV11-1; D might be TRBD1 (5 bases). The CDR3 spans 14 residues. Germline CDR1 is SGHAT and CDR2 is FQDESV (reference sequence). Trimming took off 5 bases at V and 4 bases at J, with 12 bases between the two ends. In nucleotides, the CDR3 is TGTGCCAGCAGCGTAGGGACCATCGGAAACACCATATATTTT. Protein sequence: CASSVGTIGNTIYF.

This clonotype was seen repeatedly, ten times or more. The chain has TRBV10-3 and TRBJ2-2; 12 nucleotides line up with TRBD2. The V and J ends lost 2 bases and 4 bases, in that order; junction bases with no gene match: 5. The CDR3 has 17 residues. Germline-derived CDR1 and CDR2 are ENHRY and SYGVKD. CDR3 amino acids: CAISEGLAGGSTGELFF. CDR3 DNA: TGTGCCATCAGTGAGGGGCTAGCGGGAGGGAGCACCGGGGAGCTGTTTTTT.

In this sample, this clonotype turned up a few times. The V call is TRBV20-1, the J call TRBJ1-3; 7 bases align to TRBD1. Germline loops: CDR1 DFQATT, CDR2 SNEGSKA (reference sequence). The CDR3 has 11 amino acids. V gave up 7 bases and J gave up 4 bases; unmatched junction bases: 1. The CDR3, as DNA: TGCAGTGGACAGGGAGGAAACACCATATATTTT. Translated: CSGQGGNTIYF.

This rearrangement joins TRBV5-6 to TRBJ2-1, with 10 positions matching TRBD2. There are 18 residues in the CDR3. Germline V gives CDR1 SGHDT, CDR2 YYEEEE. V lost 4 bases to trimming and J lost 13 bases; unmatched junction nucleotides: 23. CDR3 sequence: CASSPYRGLAEISYPQFF. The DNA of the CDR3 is TGTGCCAGCAGCCCGTACCGAGGACTAGCGGAAATTTCCTACCCACAGTTCTTC.

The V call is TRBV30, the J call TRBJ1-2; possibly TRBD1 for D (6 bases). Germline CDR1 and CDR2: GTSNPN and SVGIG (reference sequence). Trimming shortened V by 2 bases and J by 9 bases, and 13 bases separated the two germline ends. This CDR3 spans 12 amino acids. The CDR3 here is CAWSRQGRSYTF. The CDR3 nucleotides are TGTGCCTGGAGTAGGCAGGGGCGAAGCTACACCTTC.

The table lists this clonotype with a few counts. In DNA, the CDR3 is TGTGCCAGCAAACAGGGGAACACCGGGGAGCTGTTTTTT. Residues: CASKQGNTGELFF. The chain combines TRBV7-2 with TRBJ2-2, with a tentative D call TRBD1 (6 bases). CDR3 length: 13 residues. Germline CDR1 reads SGHTA; CDR2 reads FQGNSA. V dropped 7 bases and J dropped 1 base, with 7 bases sitting between them.

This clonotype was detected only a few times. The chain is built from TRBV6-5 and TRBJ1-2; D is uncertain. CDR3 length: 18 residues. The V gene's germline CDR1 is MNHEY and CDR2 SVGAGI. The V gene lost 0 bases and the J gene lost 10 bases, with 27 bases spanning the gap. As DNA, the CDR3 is TGTGCCAGCAGTTACTCTGCCGGGTGGCGGACCGCAGGTGTGGCCTACACCTTC. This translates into CASSYSAGWRTAGVAYTF.

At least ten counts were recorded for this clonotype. For the CDR3, the DNA is TGTGCCAGCAGTTACTGGGGACGGGATAGAGATGAGCAGTTCTTC. Its translation is CASSYWGRDRDEQFF. The chain links TRBV6-2 or TRBV6-3 to TRBJ2-1, with D tentatively TRBD1 or TRBD2 (5 bases each). Trimming stripped 1 base from V and 8 bases from J, with 15 bases between. Germline loops: CDR1 MNHEY, CDR2 SVGEGT. The CDR3 is made up of 15 amino acids.

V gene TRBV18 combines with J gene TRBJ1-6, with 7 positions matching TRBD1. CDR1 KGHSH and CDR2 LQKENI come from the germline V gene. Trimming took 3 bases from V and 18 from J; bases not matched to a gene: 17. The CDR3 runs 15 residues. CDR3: CASSPASHTGAQHHF. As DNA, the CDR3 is TGTGCCAGCTCACCCGCAAGCCACACAGGGGCCCAGCACCACTTT.

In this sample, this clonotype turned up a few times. CDR3 in DNA: TGTGCCAGCAGCGATTCCGGGACAGGAGTCGAGCAGTACTTC. The encoded protein is CASSDSGTGVEQYF. V gene TRBV5-6 combines with J gene TRBJ2-7, with TRBD1 matching over 8 bases. Germline V lookup: CDR1 SGHDT, CDR2 YYEEEE. This CDR3 is 14 amino acids long. J was trimmed by 6 bases and V by 4 bases; bases with no gene match: 9.